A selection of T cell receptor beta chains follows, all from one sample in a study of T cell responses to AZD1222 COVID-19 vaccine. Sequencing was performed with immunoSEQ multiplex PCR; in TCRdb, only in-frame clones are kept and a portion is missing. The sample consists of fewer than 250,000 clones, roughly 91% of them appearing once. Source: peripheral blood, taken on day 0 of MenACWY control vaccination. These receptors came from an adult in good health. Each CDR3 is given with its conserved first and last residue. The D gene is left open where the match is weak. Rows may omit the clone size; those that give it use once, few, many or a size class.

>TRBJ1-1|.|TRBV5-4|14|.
TGTGCCAGCACCACGGGGGGGTCGAACACTGAAGCTTTCTTT
CASTTGGSNTEAFF
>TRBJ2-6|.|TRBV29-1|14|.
TGCAGCGTGGGGGACCCTTTTGGGGCCAACGTCCTGACTTTC
CSVGDPFGANVLTF
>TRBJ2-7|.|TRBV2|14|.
TGTGCCAGCAGCGAAGGGGCAGGATGGGGCGAGCAGTACTTC
CASSEGAGWGEQYF
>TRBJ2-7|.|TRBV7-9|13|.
TGTGCCAGCAGCCCCATGGGCTCCTACGAGCAGTACTTC
CASSPMGSYEQYF
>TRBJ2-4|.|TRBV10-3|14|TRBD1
TGTGCCATCAGCACAGGACAGGGGAGAAACATTCAGTACTTC
CAISTGQGRNIQYF
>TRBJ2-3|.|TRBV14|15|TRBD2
TGTGCCAGCAGCTACACTAGCGGAAGCACAGATACGCAGTATTTT
CASSYTSGSTDTQYF
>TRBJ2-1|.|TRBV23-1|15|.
TGCGCCAGCTGGGGGTTTTTGGAATATGCCCATGAGCAGTTCTTC
CASWGFLEYAHEQFF
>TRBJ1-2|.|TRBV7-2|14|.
TGTGCCAGCAGCTTAGCGATGGGGGGGAGCGACTACACCTTC
CASSLAMGGSDYTF
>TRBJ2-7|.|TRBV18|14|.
TGTGCCAGCTCACGTGAAGGCGTGGGTTACGAGCAGTACTTC
CASSREGVGYEQYF
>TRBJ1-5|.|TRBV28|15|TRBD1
TGCGCCACCCAGACAGGGGCAGTTGGGAATCAGCCCCAGCATTTT
CATQTGAVGNQPQHF
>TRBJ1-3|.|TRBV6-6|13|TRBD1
TGTGCCAGCAGACCCAACGGACAGGTTGGCATATATTTT
CASRPNGQVGIYF
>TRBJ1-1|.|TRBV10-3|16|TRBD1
TGTGCCATCAGGAAAAGGGACAGGGGCATGAACACTGAAGCTTTCTTT
CAIRKRDRGMNTEAFF
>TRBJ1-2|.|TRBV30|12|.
TGTGCCTGGAGTTTAGGGACGTATGGCTACACCTTC
CAWSLGTYGYTF
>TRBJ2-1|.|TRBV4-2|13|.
TGTGCCAGCAGCCAACGGACTAACAATGAGCAGTTCTTC
CASSQRTNNEQFF
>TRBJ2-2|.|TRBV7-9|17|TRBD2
TGTGCCAGCAGCTTATCCTTTAGCGGGGGGAACACCGGGGAGCTGTTTTTT
CASSLSFSGGNTGELFF
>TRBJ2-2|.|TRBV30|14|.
TGTGCCTGGAGCCCCGGGACGTTCACCGGGGAGCTGTTTTTT
CAWSPGTFTGELFF
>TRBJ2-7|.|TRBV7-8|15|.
TGTGCCAGCAGTCGAGCCAAAGGGGAAAGATACGAGCAGTACTTC
CASSRAKGERYEQYF
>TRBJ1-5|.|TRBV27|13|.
TGTGCCAGCAGTTATTCAGATGGTCAGCCCCAGCATTTT
CASSYSDGQPQHF
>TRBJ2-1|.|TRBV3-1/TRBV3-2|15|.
TGTGCCAGCAGCCGAACCTACCGCCCCCCCAATGAGCAGTTCTTC
CASSRTYRPPNEQFF
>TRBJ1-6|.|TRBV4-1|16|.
TGCGCCAGCAGCCAAGCGATCGGCAGGGAAGGATCACCCCTCCACTTT
CASSQAIGREGSPLHF
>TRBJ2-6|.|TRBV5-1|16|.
TGCGCCAGCAGCTTGTCAACTTTCTCTGGGGCCAACGTCCTGACTTTC
CASSLSTFSGANVLTF
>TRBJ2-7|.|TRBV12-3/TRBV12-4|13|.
TGTGCCAGCAGTTTTACGGGGGTCTACGAGCAGTACTTC
CASSFTGVYEQYF
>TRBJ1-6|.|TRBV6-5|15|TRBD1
TGTGCCAGCAGTATATCCGGACAGGGAGAGAGACCCCTCCACTTT
CASSISGQGERPLHF
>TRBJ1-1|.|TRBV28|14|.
TGTGCCAGCAACGTGGGGCAGCGGAACACTGAAGCTTTCTTT
CASNVGQRNTEAFF
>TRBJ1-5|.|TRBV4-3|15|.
TGCGCCAGCAGCCAAGATACAGGATCCTCCCAGCCCCAGCATTTT
CASSQDTGSSQPQHF
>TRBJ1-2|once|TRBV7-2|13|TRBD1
TGTGCCAGCAGCCCGGCGGGACAGGGGGAGTACACCTTC
CASSPAGQGEYTF
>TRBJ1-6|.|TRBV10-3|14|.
TGTGCCATCAGTGAGTCAGGCGATAATTCACCCCTCCACTTT
CAISESGDNSPLHF